This is a list of T cell receptor beta chains from one sample in a study of shared clonotypes between healthy human individuals. Sequencing was performed with immunoSEQ multiplex PCR; in TCRdb, only in-frame clones are kept and a portion is missing. The profile shows about 480,000 clones, about three quarters of them singletons. Sequenced input: PBMCs. The receptors were gathered from a woman aged 40 to 50 in good health. Some clones in this sample may be carry-over from other donors' samples. CDR3s include the opening cysteine and the closing phenylalanine or tryptophan. D genes are given only for firm matches. Rows give clone size only sometimes, using once, few, many, or a class for an expanded clone.

>TRBV11-2|once|TRBJ1-2|-
CASSLFAYGYTF
TGTGCCAGCAGCTTATTTGCCTATGGCTACACCTTC
>TRBV7-9|-|TRBJ1-1|-
CASSLEANTEAFF
TGTGCCAGCAGCTTAGAGGCGAACACTGAAGCTTTCTTT
>TRBV5-1|few|TRBJ2-1|-
CASSADRDIRLNEQFF
TGCGCCAGCAGCGCCGACCGGGACATACGACTGAATGAGCAGTTCTTC
>TRBV15|-|TRBJ2-7|-
CATSPAGTSYEQYF
TGTGCCACCAGCCCGGCCGGGACCTCCTACGAGCAGTACTTC
>TRBV20-1|-|TRBJ2-1|TRBD2
CTGGRYNEQFF
TGCACGGGGGGGAGATACAATGAGCAGTTCTTC
>TRBV6-6|-|TRBJ2-5|-
CASSYAVGSVQETQYF
TGTGCCAGCAGTTACGCGGTAGGGTCGGTCCAAGAGACCCAGTACTTC
>TRBV28|-|TRBJ2-1|-
CASSLYAGAVNEQFF
TGTGCCAGCAGTTTATACGCAGGGGCGGTCAATGAGCAGTTCTTC
>TRBV9|-|TRBJ2-1|-
CASSVGIGGEQFF
TGTGCCAGCAGCGTAGGAATAGGTGGTGAGCAGTTCTTC
>TRBV5-1|-|TRBJ1-1|-
CASSPGGRNTEAFF
TGCGCCAGCAGCCCTGGGGGGAGGAACACTGAAGCTTTCTTT
>TRBV7-6|-|TRBJ2-1|-
CASTQGGSYNEQFF
TGTGCCAGCACCCAGGGGGGGTCCTACAATGAGCAGTTCTTC
>TRBV6-6|few|TRBJ1-2|-
CASSSRQDGGYTF
TGTGCCAGCAGTTCCCGACAGGACGGTGGCTACACCTTC
>TRBV11-2|-|TRBJ1-2|-
CASSSPGTVNYGYTF
TGTGCCAGCAGCTCCCCCGGGACGGTAAACTATGGCTACACCTTC
>TRBV7-9|-|TRBJ1-2|-
CASSWGIYGYTF
TGTGCCAGCAGCTGGGGGATCTATGGCTACACCTTC
>TRBV7-3|-|TRBJ1-2|-
CASSPDRSYGYTF
TGTGCCAGCAGCCCGGACAGAAGCTATGGCTACACCTTC
>TRBV7-9|-|TRBJ1-2|-
CASSDHGKTYGYTF
TGTGCCAGCAGCGACCATGGAAAGACCTATGGCTACACCTTC
>TRBV6-5|-|TRBJ2-4|-
CASSYRRLAKNIQYF
TGTGCCAGCAGTTATCGAAGGCTAGCCAAAAACATTCAGTACTTC
>TRBV19|-|TRBJ2-1|TRBD2
CASSVWTSGNNEQFF
TGTGCCAGTAGTGTCTGGACTAGCGGGAACAATGAGCAGTTCTTC
>TRBV9|-|TRBJ2-7|-
CASSALGASYEQYF
TGTGCCAGCAGCGCCCTAGGGGCTTCCTACGAGCAGTACTTC
>TRBV7-9|-|TRBJ2-3|TRBD1
CASSLTGNTDTQYF
TGTGCCAGCAGCTTGACAGGGAACACAGATACGCAGTATTTT
>TRBV9|-|TRBJ1-4|TRBD1
CASSARQGTNEKLFF
TGTGCCAGCAGCGCGAGACAGGGCACTAATGAAAAACTGTTTTTT
>TRBV11-2|-|TRBJ2-7|-
CASSSPRAGRGYEQYF
TGTGCCAGCAGCTCCCCCCGCGCGGGGAGGGGGTACGAGCAGTACTTC
>TRBV5-1|few|TRBJ2-5|-
CASSLGLDVETQYF
TGCGCCAGCAGCTTGGGGCTAGACGTTGAGACCCAGTACTTC
>TRBV10-3|-|TRBJ2-1|-
CAISESTDNEQFF
TGTGCCATCAGTGAGTCGACCGACAATGAGCAGTTCTTC
>TRBV11-3|-|TRBJ2-3|-
CASSPGLGADTQYF
TGTGCCAGCAGCCCGGGACTCGGGGCAGATACGCAGTATTTT
>TRBV19|-|TRBJ2-7|TRBD2
CASSTGTSESEQYF
TGTGCCAGTAGTACCGGGACTAGCGAATCGGAGCAGTACTTC
>TRBV28|-|TRBJ2-7|TRBD2
CASSLGPRSGRRYEQYF
TGTGCCAGCAGTTTAGGCCCCAGGAGCGGGAGAAGATACGAGCAGTACTTC
>TRBV4-2|-|TRBJ1-1|-
CASSQEFGNTEAFF
TGTGCCAGCAGCCAAGAATTCGGGAACACTGAAGCTTTCTTT
>TRBV5-6|-|TRBJ2-7|TRBD1
CASSPRGQGYEQYF
TGTGCCAGCAGCCCCCGGGGACAGGGGTACGAGCAGTACTTC
>TRBV29-1|-|TRBJ2-7|TRBD1
CSAQGAFYEQYF
TGCAGCGCACAGGGGGCCTTCTACGAGCAGTACTTC
>TRBV6-5|once|TRBJ2-3|-
CASSYSRIDTQYF
TGTGCCAGCAGTTACTCGAGAATAGATACGCAGTATTTT
>TRBV4-2|-|TRBJ2-3|-
CASSVSALATSSDTQYF
TGTGCCAGCAGCGTGAGTGCCTTAGCAACCTCTTCAGATACGCAGTATTTT
>TRBV6-1|-|TRBJ2-7|TRBD1
CASSTDRGPYEQYF
TGTGCCAGCAGTACCGACAGGGGCCCCTACGAGCAGTACTTC
>TRBV12-5|-|TRBJ2-1|-
CASLGGGEGEQFF
TGTGCTAGTCTAGGGGGAGGGGAGGGTGAGCAGTTCTTC
>TRBV5-1|once|TRBJ2-7|-
CASSLGIPGRISYEQYF
TGCGCCAGCAGCTTGGGCATCCCAGGGCGAATTTCCTACGAGCAGTACTTC
>TRBV19|-|TRBJ1-3|-
CASSTRELSGNTIYF
TGTGCCAGTAGTACCCGGGAGCTCTCTGGAAACACCATATATTTT
>TRBV5-1|-|TRBJ2-3|TRBD1
CASKPTGGGDTQYF
TGCGCCAGCAAACCCACAGGGGGCGGCGATACGCAGTATTTT
>TRBV5-1|-|TRBJ2-3|TRBD2
CASSLGTSADTQYF
TGCGCCAGCAGCTTGGGGACTAGCGCAGATACGCAGTATTTT
>TRBV5-1|-|TRBJ1-2|TRBD1
CASSSGQGFSYGYTF
TGCGCCAGCAGCTCGGGACAGGGGTTTTCCTATGGCTACACCTTC
>TRBV18|few|TRBJ1-1|-
CASSGQGGTPEAFF
TGTGCCAGCTCGGGACAAGGCGGGACCCCTGAAGCTTTCTTT
>TRBV5-4|-|TRBJ1-4|-
CASSFSGSEKLFF
TGTGCCAGCAGCTTTTCCGGTTCCGAAAAACTGTTTTTT
>TRBV10-2|-|TRBJ2-3|-
CASKPFRTDTQYF
TGCGCCAGCAAACCCTTTCGCACAGATACGCAGTATTTT